Listed below are T cell receptor beta chains from one sample, sequenced in a study of cytomegalovirus exposure and HLA in healthy donors. Generated by immunoSEQ multiplex PCR, the TCRdb table keeps only in-frame clones and is missing some. Of about 76,000 clones listed, approximately 77% are singletons. What was sequenced was PBMCs. These receptors were collected from a middle-aged woman in good health and CMV-seropositive. The CDR3 runs from the conserved cysteine through the conserved F or W. The D gene is left open where the match is weak. Clone size appears in some rows only: once, few, many, or a class for an expanded clone.

TRBJ1-3	-	-	TRBV2	TGTGCCAGCAGTGGGGACTGGGGAAACACCATATATTTT	CASSGDWGNTIYF
TRBJ1-1	-	once	TRBV19	TGTGCCAGTAGTAATATGACGGGGACTTGGAACACTGAAGCTTTCTTT	CASSNMTGTWNTEAFF
TRBJ2-3	TRBD2	few	TRBV5-1	TGCGCCAGCATCCAAGGAGTAGCGGGGAACACAGATACGCAGTATTTT	CASIQGVAGNTDTQYF
TRBJ1-2	-	-	TRBV5-4	TGTGCCAGCAGCTTGGGCCCTGGGGTGGAGGGCTATGGCTACACCTTC	CASSLGPGVEGYGYTF
TRBJ1-2	-	-	TRBV29-1	TGCAGCGTTGATGACAGGTTCACTTATGGCTACACCTTC	CSVDDRFTYGYTF
TRBJ1-2	-	-	TRBV27	TGTGCCAGCAGTTTTTCGGGAAACTATGGCTACACCTTC	CASSFSGNYGYTF
TRBJ2-7	TRBD1	-	TRBV27	TGTGCCAGCAGTTTCGGTCCCAGGGGGTCTTACGAGCAGTACTTC	CASSFGPRGSYEQYF
TRBJ1-2	TRBD1	once	TRBV5-4	TGTGCCAGCAGACAGATGGGACAGACAAAATATGGCTACACCTTC	CASRQMGQTKYGYTF
TRBJ2-3	-	-	TRBV6-5	TGTGCCAGCACCTCTAGCACAGATACGCAGTATTTT	CASTSSTDTQYF
TRBJ2-2	TRBD1	-	TRBV4-3	TGCGCCAGCAGCCGAGAGACGGGACAGGGGAACACCGGGGAGCTGTTTTTT	CASSRETGQGNTGELFF
TRBJ1-2	-	-	TRBV6-6	TGTGCCAGCAGTTACTCCCAACAGGGAAACTATGGCTACACCTTC	CASSYSQQGNYGYTF
TRBJ2-1	-	-	TRBV30	TGTGCCTGGAGTCGGGGGTCTGAGCAGTTCTTC	CAWSRGSEQFF
TRBJ2-2	TRBD1	-	TRBV2	TGTGCCAGCAGTGCCGGGACAGGAAACACCGGGGAGCTGTTTTTT	CASSAGTGNTGELFF
TRBJ2-7	TRBD1	-	TRBV5-6	TGTGCCAGCAGCCCCAGTCCGGGACAGGCTATCTACGAGCAGTACTTC	CASSPSPGQAIYEQYF
TRBJ1-1	-	-	TRBV7-2	TGTGCCAGCAGCCGACAGGTGTCCACTGAAGCTTTCTTT	CASSRQVSTEAFF
TRBJ1-1	TRBD1	-	TRBV4-3	TGCGCCAGCAGCCAACAAGACAGGGGGCTGAACACTGAAGCTTTCTTT	CASSQQDRGLNTEAFF
TRBJ2-7	TRBD2	-	TRBV7-6	TGTGCCAGCAGCTTAGGGCTAGCGGACTCCTCCTACGAGCAGTACTTC	CASSLGLADSSYEQYF
TRBJ2-1	-	-	TRBV19	TGTGCCAGTACCGCCCCCCCGGGGGATGAGCAGTTCTTC	CASTAPPGDEQFF
TRBJ2-1	TRBD1	-	TRBV6-5	TGTGCCAGCAGTTTCCGCCCCGGGACAGGGCCCCGGGAGCAGTTCTTC	CASSFRPGTGPREQFF
TRBJ1-2	-	-	TRBV5-1	TGCGCCAGCAGCTTGTGGGGGGATGGCTACACCTTC	CASSLWGDGYTF
TRBJ1-1	-	-	TRBV29-1	TGCAGCGTTGAAGATCTACTAGAAGCTTTCTTT	CSVEDLLEAFF
TRBJ1-2	-	-	TRBV11-2	TGTGCCAGCAGCTTAGTGTCAGTCTCGCCCCATGGCTACACCTTC	CASSLVSVSPHGYTF
TRBJ2-7	TRBD2	once	TRBV6-5	TGTGCCAGCAGTTACAGCAGCGGGAGGACCCCCTACGAGCAGTACTTC	CASSYSSGRTPYEQYF
TRBJ2-7	TRBD1	once	TRBV4-1	TGCGCCAGCAGCCAACCCCGGGACAGGGGGCACGAGCAGTACTTC	CASSQPRDRGHEQYF
TRBJ1-1	-	-	TRBV4-1	TGCGCCAGCAGCCAAGATCGGTTTTCGCGGACTGAAGCTTTCTTT	CASSQDRFSRTEAFF
TRBJ1-2	-	once	TRBV5-1	TGCGCCAGCAGCCCAAACGAGAGGGTCGGCTACACCTTC	CASSPNERVGYTF
TRBJ1-1	-	-	TRBV2	TGTGCCAGCAGTGAAGGATGGGGTAGACAGGCAACGAACACTGAAGCTTTCTTT	CASSEGWGRQATNTEAFF
TRBJ2-5	TRBD2	-	TRBV5-4	TGTGCCAGCAGCTCGGGACTAGCGGGATCGGAGACCCAGTACTTC	CASSSGLAGSETQYF
TRBJ2-1	-	few	TRBV5-6	TGTGCCAGCAGCCCCGAAAATCACCAATACGGGGAGCAGTTCTTC	CASSPENHQYGEQFF
TRBJ2-2	-	once	TRBV21-1	TGTGCCACCGCGTCTGGGACAGCCAACACCGGGGAGCTGTTTTTT	CATASGTANTGELFF
TRBJ1-5	-	-	TRBV7-2	TGTGCCAGCAGCGGAGCTAGCAATCAGCCCCAGCATTTT	CASSGASNQPQHF
TRBJ2-2	-	-	TRBV14	TGTGCCAGCAGCCAAGTACTGCATGCCGGGGAGCTGTTTTTT	CASSQVLHAGELFF
TRBJ2-2	TRBD2	-	TRBV5-6	TGTGCCAGCAGCCCCGGGACTAGCGGGATAGTCGGGGAGCTGTTTTTT	CASSPGTSGIVGELFF
TRBJ1-6	-	-	TRBV21-1	TGTGCCAGCAGCAAAGGGGCAGGCGACTATAATTCACCCCTCCACTTT	CASSKGAGDYNSPLHF
TRBJ1-1	-	-	TRBV29-1	TGCAGCGCCCGGGACTTAGAAGCTTTCTTT	CSARDLEAFF
TRBJ1-2	-	once	TRBV7-9	TGTGCCAGCAGCCGTTGGACAGCGGAGAGTTATGGCTACACCTTC	CASSRWTAESYGYTF
TRBJ1-5	TRBD1	few	TRBV6-6	TGTGCCAGCAGCCTCGTCCAGGGGGGTCAGCCCCAGCATTTT	CASSLVQGGQPQHF
TRBJ2-6	-	-	TRBV5-1	TGCGCCAGCAGACAGGGCCCTGGGGCCAACGTCCTGACTTTC	CASRQGPGANVLTF
TRBJ1-1	TRBD1	-	TRBV30	TGTGCCTGGAAAACGACAGGGGGCTTCACTGAAGCTTTCTTT	CAWKTTGGFTEAFF
TRBJ1-3	-	few	TRBV6-5	TGTGCCAGCAGTTCGGTACAGGGAGGAAACACCATATATTTT	CASSSVQGGNTIYF
TRBJ2-7	TRBD1	-	TRBV30	TGTGCCTGGAGCCCACAGGGGTTCCCCTACGAGCAGTACTTC	CAWSPQGFPYEQYF
TRBJ2-6	-	-	TRBV2	TGTGCCAGCAGTGACTCCGGGGCCAACGTCCTGACTTTC	CASSDSGANVLTF
TRBJ1-1	-	medium-sized	TRBV4-2	TGTGCCAGCAGCCAAGATCGGGGTGGGGTGAACACTGAAGCTTTCTTT	CASSQDRGGVNTEAFF
TRBJ2-1	TRBD2	-	TRBV7-9	TGTGCCAGCAGCTTAGACCAGCGGGAGTCCTCCGAGCAGTTCTTC	CASSLDQRESSEQFF
TRBJ2-5	-	-	TRBV19	TGTGCCAGTAGTAGACCCCCGGGAGTACAAGAGACCCAGTACTTC	CASSRPPGVQETQYF
TRBJ2-3	TRBD2	-	TRBV11-3	TGTGCCAGCAGCTTAAATGCGGGGGCAGATACGCAGTATTTT	CASSLNAGADTQYF
TRBJ2-3	TRBD1	-	TRBV4-3	TGCGCCAGCAGCCAAGCAGGGGGCGGTGATACGCAGTATTTT	CASSQAGGGDTQYF
TRBJ1-2	-	-	TRBV18	TGTGCCAGCTCACCTTCACAGGGTTCCAACTATGGCTACACCTTC	CASSPSQGSNYGYTF
TRBJ2-2	-	few	TRBV5-1	TGCGCCAGCAGCTTATCAGGAAACACCGGGGAGCTGTTTTTT	CASSLSGNTGELFF
TRBJ1-2	-	-	TRBV28	TGTGCCAGCAGGCGGGGCGTACACTACGGCTACACCTTC	CASRRGVHYGYTF
TRBJ1-4	-	-	TRBV19	TGTGCCAGTAGTACCACCGGGACACGGGGTGAAAAACTGTTTTTT	CASSTTGTRGEKLFF
TRBJ2-2	-	-	TRBV27	TGTGCCAGCAGTTTAACTAGCCGCACCGGGGAGCTGTTTTTT	CASSLTSRTGELFF
TRBJ2-7	TRBD2	-	TRBV28	TGTGCCAGCAGTACCACTAGCGGGGACTACGAGCAGTACTTC	CASSTTSGDYEQYF
TRBJ1-2	TRBD1	-	TRBV6-1	TGTGCCAGCAGTGTACAGGGGAACTACTATGGCTACACCTTC	CASSVQGNYYGYTF
TRBJ2-4	TRBD2	-	TRBV28	TGTGCCAGCACACCGGGACTAGCGGTAAACATTCAGTACTTC	CASTPGLAVNIQYF
TRBJ2-3	TRBD2	-	TRBV25-1	TGTGCCAGCAGTGCACTAGCGGCCGCCTCAGATACGCAGTATTTT	CASSALAAASDTQYF
TRBJ1-1	-	few	TRBV18	TGTGCCAGCGGCGACGGAGTGAACACTGAAGCTTTCTTT	CASGDGVNTEAFF
TRBJ2-1	TRBD2	-	TRBV5-1	TGCGCCAGCAGCTCGACTAGCGGTACGAACAATGAGCAGTTCTTC	CASSSTSGTNNEQFF
TRBJ2-3	-	-	TRBV2	TGTGCCAGCAGTGACCAGGACAGCCCCACAGATACGCAGTATTTT	CASSDQDSPTDTQYF